These 23 T cell receptor beta chains were sequenced from one sample in a study of cytomegalovirus exposure and HLA in healthy donors. Both 60 Vbeta primers and 13 Jbeta primers went into the PCR. Repertoires were generated with immunoSEQ multiplex PCR, while TCRdb's copy carries only in-frame clones and drops some. The clone table shows around 35,000 clones, with the ten largest holding 1.5% to 2%. Sequences were obtained from PBMCs. These receptors originate from a woman aged 40 to 50 in good health and CMV-seropositive.

The rearrangement uses TRBV28 and TRBJ2-7, with D possibly TRBD1 on 5 matching bases. Germline values: CDR1 MDHEN, CDR2 SYDVKM. This CDR3 region has 14 residues. Trimming shortened V by 3 bases and J by 2 bases, and 11 bases separated the two germline ends. The CDR3 loop reads CASSFPQGTYEQYF. The DNA of the CDR3 is TGTGCCAGCAGTTTCCCCCAGGGCACCTACGAGCAGTACTTC.

The chain employs TRBV19 and TRBJ1-3; the D is unclear. In germline, CDR1 is LNHDA, CDR2 SQIVND (reference sequence). The CDR3 sequence is 13 residues long. The ends were cut back, 5 bases at V and 4 bases at J, with 9 bases in the middle. The CDR3 is CASSPSGGNTIYF. In DNA form, the CDR3 reads TGTGCCAGTAGTCCCTCAGGAGGAAACACCATATATTTT.

The V gene is TRBV6-5, the J gene TRBJ1-5; D gene unclear. Deletions cut 6 bases from V and 0 bases from J, with 12 bases between. Germline V CDR1 and CDR2: MNHEY, SVGAGI. CDR3 length equals 15 residues. CDR3 in DNA: TGTGCCAGCAGGATACGGGTCTATAGCAATCAGCCCCAGCATTTT. It translates to CASRIRVYSNQPQHF.

This chain connects TRBV5-1 to TRBJ1-2; 12 bases fit TRBD1. Germline V gene data show CDR1 as SGHRS and CDR2 as YFSETQ. The V gene end was trimmed by 5 bases and the J gene end by 7 bases; junction bases not matched to a gene: 6. This CDR3 contains 14 residues. CDR3 protein: CASRRGQGAPGYTF. The CDR3 coding sequence is TGCGCCAGCAGAAGGGGACAGGGGGCGCCTGGCTACACCTTC.

The rearrangement links TRBV10-3 to TRBJ2-7, with 7 bases identical to TRBD1. The CDR3 sequence is 13 residues long. The germline V gene encodes CDR1 ENHRY and CDR2 SYGVKD. V lost 9 bases, J lost 4 bases, and 9 bases stayed unmatched. This chain's CDR3 is CAIRGTELYEQYF. The CDR3 nucleotides read TGTGCCATTAGAGGGACAGAATTATACGAGCAGTACTTC.

As for this clone: One junction end does not reproduce the germline sequence, and a read error may be involved. This chain links TRBV7-2 with TRBJ1-2; 7 bases fit TRBD1. The CDR3 covers 15 residues. Looked up from germline, CDR1 is SGHTA and CDR2 is FQGNSA. In DNA form, the CDR3 reads TGTGCCAGCAGCTTAAGGGACAGACAAAACTCTGGCTACACCTTC. The encoded protein is CASSLRDRQNSGYTF. Full variable domain (remainder filled in from reference TRBV7-2 and TRBJ1-2): GAGVSQSPSNKVTEKGKDVELRCDPISGHTALYWYRQSLGQGLEFLIYFQGNSAPDKSGLPSDRFSAERTGGSVSTLTIQRTQQEDSAVYLCASSLRDRQNSGYTFGSGTRLTVV.

This chain uses TRBV6-1 with TRBJ2-1, with 8 bases aligning to TRBD1. The CDR3 runs to 13 residues. CDR1 and CDR2 from the germline V gene are MNHNS and SASEGT. Unmatched junction bases numbered 6, after V lost 8 bases and J lost 6 bases. The CDR3 loop reads CASGTGNLNEQFF. CDR3 DNA: TGTGCCAGCGGGACAGGAAATCTCAATGAGCAGTTCTTC.

The rearrangement uses TRBV30 and TRBJ1-1; 8 bases are shared with TRBD1. Trimming took 3 bases from V and 1 from J; bases not matched to a gene: 4. The germline V gene has CDR1 GTSNPN and CDR2 SVGIG (reference sequence). There are 14 residues in the CDR3. The CDR3 nucleotides are TGTGCCTGGAGCTTCGGACAGGGGAACACTGAAGCTTTCTTT. Protein: CAWSFGQGNTEAFF.

The chain is built from TRBV10-3 and TRBJ1-3; D is ambiguous. Germline assignment: CDR1 ENHRY and CDR2 SYGVKD. V dropped 3 bases and J dropped 7 bases, with 7 bases sitting between them. This CDR3 spans 12 amino acids. The CDR3 protein is CAISDMLNTIYF. In DNA form, the CDR3 reads TGTGCCATCAGTGATATGTTGAACACCATATATTTT.

The V gene is TRBV9, the J gene TRBJ1-4; no firm D call. Germline V gene sequence: CDR1 SGDLS, CDR2 YYNGEE. With 1 base removed from V and 0 bases from J, the gap between germline ends came to 10 bases. The CDR3 totals 16 residues. CDR3 residues: CASSVSTAATNEKLFF. The CDR3 DNA sequence: TGTGCCAGCAGCGTATCTACAGCTGCAACTAATGAAAAACTGTTTTTT.

The rearrangement links TRBV4-1 to TRBJ2-3; D call uncertain. Trimming stripped 0 bases from V and 2 bases from J, with 6 bases between. CDR1 is MGHRA, CDR2 YSYEKL, per germline. CDR3 length: 14 residues. The CDR3 DNA sequence: TGCGCCAGCAGCCAAGAGTACTACACAGATACGCAGTATTTT. This codes for CASSQEYYTDTQYF.

The chain couples TRBV2 to TRBJ2-1; 7 bases are shared with TRBD2. The germline gives CDR1 SNHLY, CDR2 FYNNEI. Trimming took 5 bases from V and 8 from J; bases not matched to a gene: 12. The CDR3 length is 15 residues. For the CDR3, the DNA is TGTGCCAGCAGTATCGGACTAAGCGGGGAGGATGAGCAGTTCTTC. Amino acid sequence: CASSIGLSGEDEQFF.

V and J are TRBV5-1 and TRBJ2-2, with 9 bases matching TRBD2. Per the germline V gene, CDR1 is SGHRS and CDR2 is YFSETQ. With V trimmed by 0 bases and J by 5 bases, 5 bases remained unmatched. The CDR3 has 16 residues. The CDR3 bases are TGCGCCAGCAGCTTGGCCCGGCTAGCGGGAACCGGGGAGCTGTTTTTT. Translation: CASSLARLAGTGELFF.

For this clone: At one end the junction does not follow the germline gene, possibly because of a read error. This chain uses TRBV28 with TRBJ2-7; 10 bases fit TRBD1. The CDR3 sequence is 17 residues long. Germline CDR1 is MDHEN and CDR2 is SYDVKM. The CDR3 DNA follows: TGTGCCAGCAGCGATCCGGAAATAGGGACAGGGGCCTACGATCAGTACTTC. Amino acid sequence: CASSDPEIGTGAYDQYF.

V gene TRBV5-6 combines with J gene TRBJ2-7; TRBD1 aligns across 8 bases. This CDR3 spans 16 amino acids. Germline-derived CDR1 and CDR2 are SGHDT and YYEEEE. The junction had 7 bases not matched to a gene; V was cut back by 0 bases and J by 2 bases. CDR3 loop: CASSLAAGGWPYEQYF. CDR3 DNA sequence: TGTGCCAGCAGCTTGGCGGCAGGGGGCTGGCCCTACGAGCAGTACTTC.

Frequency places this clone as medium-sized (0.01 to 0.1%). The V and J genes are TRBV10-3 and TRBJ1-6; unclear D gene. CDR1 is ENHRY and CDR2 is SYGVKD in the germline V gene. The CDR3 extends over 13 amino acids. Trimming took off 8 bases at V and 7 bases at J, with 12 bases between the two ends. The CDR3 region has the DNA TGTGCCATCCGTAGTTCGGGGAATTCACCCCTCCACTTT. Its translation: CAIRSSGNSPLHF.

J is TRBJ1-2 and V is TRBV7-9; D is ambiguous. V lost 0 bases, J lost 4 bases, and 12 bases lay in between. Looked up from germline, CDR1 is SEHNR and CDR2 is FQNEAQ (reference sequence). The CDR3 is 15 residues long. The CDR3 DNA reads TGTGCCAGCAGCTTAGCTTCGCTAAGTGGCTATGGCTACACCTTC. This translates into CASSLASLSGYGYTF.

The chain uses TRBV7-2 and TRBJ2-3; D is uncertain. The germline V gene encodes CDR1 SGHTA and CDR2 FQGNSA. The V and J ends lost 5 bases and 6 bases respectively, with 12 bases between them. The CDR3 is 13 amino acids. This chain's CDR3 is CASSPDSYDTQYF. CDR3 coding DNA: TGTGCCAGCAGCCCAGATAGCTATGATACGCAGTATTTT.

The rearrangement links TRBV6-1 to TRBJ1-2; D is possibly TRBD1 (6 bases). The CDR3 covers 13 residues. Per the germline V gene, CDR1 is MNHNS and CDR2 is SASEGT. V was shortened by 5 bases and J by 4 bases, with 11 bases between the two germline ends. The CDR3 loop reads CASSQQGFYGYTF. The CDR3 nucleotides are TGTGCCAGCAGTCAACAGGGTTTCTATGGCTACACCTTC.

The DNA for the CDR3 is TGCAGCGCCCATTCCCAGGGGGTTGAAGCTTTCTTT. Its protein product is CSAHSQGVEAFF. This chain uses TRBV29-1 with TRBJ1-1, with TRBD1 identical over 7 bases. Germline lookup yields CDR1 SQVTM and CDR2 ANQGSEA. The CDR3 covers 12 residues. V lost 7 bases, J lost 7 bases, and 9 bases stayed unmatched.

The chain joins TRBV7-7 to TRBJ2-5; 7 positions agree with TRBD2. V lost 4 bases and J lost 3; bases outside the gene matches: 8. Germline V gene data show CDR1 as SSHAT and CDR2 as FNYEAQ (reference sequence). The CDR3 is 15 amino acids. The CDR3 DNA reads TGTGCCAGCAGCTACACAGGTCGGGGGGAAGAGACCCAGTACTTC. It yields the protein CASSYTGRGEETQYF. Filled out from reference TRBV7-7 and TRBJ2-5, the complete variable domain reads GAGVSQSPRYKVTKRGQDVTLRCDPISSHATLYWYQQALGQGPEFLTYFNYEAQPDKSGLPSDRFSAERPEGSISTLTIQRTEQRDSAMYRCASSYTGRGEETQYFGPGTRLLVL.

The chain uses TRBV5-1 and TRBJ2-1, with 8 bases matching TRBD1. Trimming at V came to 4 bases and at J to 0 bases, leaving 15 bases not matched to a gene. The germline V gene has CDR1 SGHRS and CDR2 YFSETQ. This CDR3 is 19 amino acids long. The CDR3 nucleotides read TGCGCCAGCAGCGTGACAGGGGTAAACTCTCTTAGCTCCTACAATGAGCAGTTCTTC. It yields the protein CASSVTGVNSLSSYNEQFF. The whole variable domain, filled in from reference TRBV5-1 and TRBJ2-1, reads KAGVTQTPRYLIKTRGQQVTLSCSPISGHRSVSWYQQTPGQGLQFLFEYFSETQRNKGNFPGRFSGRQFSNSRSEMNVSTLELGDSALYLCASSVTGVNSLSSYNEQFFGPGTRLTVL.

The chain joins TRBV20-1 to TRBJ2-7; D is possibly TRBD2 (7 bases). The germline gives CDR1 DFQATT, CDR2 SNEGSKA (reference sequence). Trimming took off 8 bases at V and 5 bases at J, with 13 bases between the two ends. The CDR3 loop spans 11 amino acids. The CDR3 protein is CSPGGGDEQYF. CDR3 nucleotides: TGCAGTCCGGGGGGCGGGGACGAGCAGTACTTC.